One sample yielded the 2 T cell receptor beta chains listed below, sequenced in a study of T cells in women clearing cervical HPV infection. Clones were read by immunoSEQ multiplex PCR, and TCRdb kept only the in-frame ones, dropping some. In all, the sample yields around 28,000 clones. The sequenced sample consisted of blood buffy coat. The receptors were gathered from a woman aged 18 to 75 with a cervical HPV16 infection that either progressed to CIN3+ or cleared (not recorded which).

Turning to this clone: At one of its ends the junction is not consistent with the germline gene, which may arise from a read error. Incomplete CDR3 DNA: TGCGCCAGCAGCAAGGGGGTTTTAGTAGCCAAAAACATT. Translating it yields CASSKGVLVAKNI. The whole CDR3 region reads CASSKGVLVAKNIQYF. The chain couples TRBV4-2 to TRBJ2-4, with a possible D match to TRBD1 (6 bases). The sequence runs out 3 residues before the end of the CDR3; the remainder is reconstructed from the germline J gene. Germline V gene data show CDR1 as LGHNA and CDR2 as YNFKEQ. The CDR3 is 16 residues long.

Notes on this clone: The sequenced fragment ends 3 residues before the CDR3 boundary, so the rest is inferred from the germline J gene. The rearrangement joins TRBV30 to TRBJ1-2, with no clear D. From germline, CDR1 is GTSNPN and CDR2 SVGIG (reference sequence). CDR3 size: 11 residues. CDR3 bases read: TGTGCCTGGGACATCTACAATGAA. Protein product: CAWDIYNE. The full CDR3 reads CAWDIYNEYTF.